Each of the 15 T cell receptor beta chains below was sequenced from the same sample in a study of T cells in AML relapse after transplant. Instead of multiplex PCR, a modified RACE PCR amplified TCR alpha and beta from RNA. TCRdb redid the calling of the PCR reads with MiXCR, one entry per CDR3 protein. The table records around 1,500 distinct CDR3 sequences, roughly 7% of them present only once. This sample comprised bone marrow, either the whole sample or a sorted T cell fraction (not recorded which), obtained in complete remission. All receptors derive from a human donor who had a stem cell transplant for acute myeloid leukemia. The graft donor may be the source of some T cells.

This clonotype is classed as medium-sized. J is TRBJ2-7 and V is TRBV7-9; D remains unclear. V gave up 5 bases and J gave up 4 bases, with 18 bases separating them. Germline CDR1 is SEHNR and CDR2 is FQNEAQ (reference sequence). There are 15 residues in the CDR3. The CDR3 bases are TGTGCCAGCAGCGACGAGAGGCTGAGACCATACGAGCAGTACTTC. It specifies CASSDERLRPYEQYF.

This clonotype was found many times. The chain carries TRBV6-2 or TRBV6-3 and TRBJ2-2; 7 nucleotides align to TRBD2. The CDR3 has 17 amino acids. Losses at the gene ends were 0 bases for V and 5 bases for J; bases not matched to a gene: 9. Germline CDR1 reads MNHEY; CDR2 reads SVGEGT. The CDR3, as DNA: TGTGCCAGCAGTTACTCGAAGGGAGGGCCGTATACCGGGGAGCTGTTTTTT. Translating gives CASSYSKGGPYTGELFF.

A remark on this clonotype: A much larger clone is a single base away; this may be a read error. The chain combines TRBV25-1 with TRBJ2-7; 8 nucleotides align to TRBD1. The CDR3 has 13 amino acids. Per the germline V gene, CDR1 is MGHDK and CDR2 is SYGVNS. CDR3 DNA sequence: TGTACCAGCAGCCCCGGGACAGGCTACGAGCAGTACTTC. Protein product: CTSSPGTGYEQYF.

This clonotype is medium-sized (0.01 to 0.1%) in the sample. V gene TRBV7-2 combines with J gene TRBJ2-7; D unclear. Germline assignment: CDR1 SGHTA and CDR2 FQGNSA. V gave up 5 bases and J gave up 1 base, with 9 bases separating them. The CDR3 runs 13 residues. The CDR3 DNA reads as TGTGCCAGCAGCCCGGTTTCATCCTACGAGCAGTACTTC. Translating it yields CASSPVSSYEQYF.

This clonotype rates as medium-sized (0.01 to 0.1%). The chain carries TRBV20-1 and TRBJ1-2; TRBD1 aligns across 7 bases. This CDR3 comprises 14 residues. V lost 3 bases and J lost 4; bases outside the gene matches: 8. From germline, CDR1 is DFQATT and CDR2 SNEGSKA (reference sequence). The CDR3 spells CSASPGGGGYGYTF. CDR3 coding DNA: TGCAGTGCTAGCCCAGGGGGGGGGGGCTATGGCTACACCTTC.

Relative to its sample, this clonotype is medium-sized (0.01 to 0.1%). The chain joins TRBV12-3 or TRBV12-4 to TRBJ2-3; possibly TRBD1 for D (5 bases). The V gene lost 1 base and the J gene lost 7 bases, with 9 bases spanning the gap. The CDR3 spans 13 residues. The CDR3 sequence is CASSLGQGNTQYF. The CDR3 DNA sequence: TGTGCCAGCAGTTTAGGCCAGGGTAATACGCAGTATTTT.

This clonotype has ten or more counts. V and J are TRBV12-3 or TRBV12-4 and TRBJ2-6; no clear D. V shed 2 bases and J shed 0 bases, with 2 bases lying between them. This CDR3 contains 14 residues. CDR3 region: CASSLLSGANVLTF. The CDR3 nucleotides are TGTGCCAGCAGTTTACTCTCTGGGGCCAACGTCCTGACTTTC.

Within the sample, this clonotype is medium-sized. The chain joins TRBV4-3 to TRBJ2-7; possibly TRBD1 for D (6 bases). CDR1 and CDR2 (germline): LGHNA, YSLEER. V lost 1 base, J lost 3 bases, and 13 bases lay in between. The CDR3 spans 15 residues. The CDR3 nucleotides read TGCGCCAGCAGCCAAGGTACAGGGTGGGACTACGAGCAGTACTTC. Its translation is CASSQGTGWDYEQYF.

This clonotype is medium-sized (0.01 to 0.1%). The chain joins TRBV18 to TRBJ1-5, with TRBD1 as a possible D gene (5 bases). This CDR3 has 15 amino acids. CDR1 is KGHSH and CDR2 is LQKENI in the germline V gene. The V and J ends lost 0 bases and 7 bases respectively, with 13 bases between them. CDR3 coding DNA: TGTGCCAGCTCACCACCGGGGGGGAGGGAGCAGCCCCAGCATTTT. Encoded protein: CASSPPGGREQPQHF.

Judged by abundance, this clonotype is medium-sized (0.01 to 0.1%). One junction end disagrees with the germline gene, perhaps due to a read error. The chain carries TRBV20-1 and TRBJ2-5, with 7 bases lining up with TRBD2. CDR1 and CDR2 (germline): DFQATT, SNEGSKA (reference sequence). This CDR3 comprises 14 residues. As DNA, the CDR3 is TGCAGTGCGCCGGTCGGGCTATCTGGGGGAGGGCCCCACTTC. Protein: CSAPVGLSGGGPHF.

Sample share makes this clonotype medium-sized. This CDR3 is CASSPLDGQPQHF. The CDR3 DNA is TGTGCCAGCTCACCCCTGGACGGTCAGCCCCAGCATTTT. The J gene is TRBJ1-5, the V gene TRBV18, with D uncertain. Germline CDR1 and CDR2: KGHSH and LQKENI. The V end lost 3 bases, the J end lost 6 bases, and 9 bases lay between the germline ends. There are 13 residues in the CDR3.

By frequency in the sample, this clonotype is medium-sized. The rearrangement uses TRBV6-5 and TRBJ2-7, with 9 bases that match TRBD1. Per the germline V gene, CDR1 is MNHEY and CDR2 is SVGAGI. Trimming removed 6 bases from V and 6 bases from J; junction bases left unmatched: 12. The CDR3 is made up of 15 amino acids. Here the CDR3 reads CASSRPGTGKSEQYF. For the CDR3, the DNA is TGTGCCAGCAGCCGGCCCGGGACAGGGAAGTCCGAGCAGTACTTC.

This clonotype is medium-sized (0.01 to 0.1%) within its sample. This rearrangement joins TRBV6-6 to TRBJ2-2; 9 bases agree with TRBD1. Germline values: CDR1 MNHNY, CDR2 SVGAGI (reference sequence). The junction had 6 bases not matched to a gene; V was cut back by 2 bases and J by 5 bases. The CDR3 has 16 residues. The CDR3 here is CASSYRGQGGTGELFF. DNA of the CDR3: TGTGCCAGCAGTTACAGGGGACAGGGAGGGACCGGGGAGCTGTTTTTT.

CDR3 protein: CATIRGRMAFF. The CDR3 coding sequence is TGTGCCACTATAAGAGGGAGAATGGCTTTCTTT. The chain joins TRBV19 to TRBJ1-1; D unresolved. The CDR3 length is 11 residues. Germline V gives CDR1 LNHDA, CDR2 SQIVND (reference sequence). V gave up 10 bases and J gave up 11 bases, with 17 bases separating them.

This clonotype is categorized as medium-sized. The chain employs TRBV5-5 and TRBJ2-7, with a possible D match to TRBD2 (5 bases). Trimming stripped 0 bases from V and 2 bases from J, with 6 bases between. The CDR3 runs to 13 residues. The V gene's germline CDR1 is SGHKS and CDR2 YYEKEE (reference sequence). CDR3 in amino acids: CASSLDGTYEQYF. The CDR3 DNA is TGTGCCAGCAGCTTGGACGGGACCTACGAGCAGTACTTC.